This T cell receptor beta chain was retrieved from a study of blood T cells in healthy people across ages. As regards this clonotype: What it binds is unknown. At one of its ends the junction is not consistent with the germline gene, which may arise from a read error.

Through a sample-barcoded 5' primer and a J-beta primer mix, a second PCR was run for about 7 to 12 cycles. TCRdb passed the 5' RACE reads through MiXCR, listing each CDR3 protein once. Here the sample spans 800,000 to 1,300,000 distinct CDR3 sequences, 20% to 25% being singletons. Study outcomes and limitations: The percentage of naive T cells correlated strongly with TCR beta diversity.

There were healthy Caucasian individuals from Russia, aged roughly 6 to 100, serving as donors. The CDR3 is 16 residues long. CDR1 is MNHEY, CDR2 SMNVEV, per germline (reference sequence). This sample was also put to use in a study of T cells of mothers and their children. From that paper: Maternal samples each gave over 8 million TCR beta CDR3 reads, and child samples approximately 2.8 million each.

The receptor comes from a girl aged 2 to 10 in good health. Source material: blood. This sequence joins TRBV27 and TRBJ2-1, with 8 bases identical to TRBD1. CDR3 nucleotide sequence: TGTGCCAGCATGAAAAGGCCCCAATCAGGGGGCTCTGAGCGGTTCTTC. This translates into CASMKRPQSGGSERFF.